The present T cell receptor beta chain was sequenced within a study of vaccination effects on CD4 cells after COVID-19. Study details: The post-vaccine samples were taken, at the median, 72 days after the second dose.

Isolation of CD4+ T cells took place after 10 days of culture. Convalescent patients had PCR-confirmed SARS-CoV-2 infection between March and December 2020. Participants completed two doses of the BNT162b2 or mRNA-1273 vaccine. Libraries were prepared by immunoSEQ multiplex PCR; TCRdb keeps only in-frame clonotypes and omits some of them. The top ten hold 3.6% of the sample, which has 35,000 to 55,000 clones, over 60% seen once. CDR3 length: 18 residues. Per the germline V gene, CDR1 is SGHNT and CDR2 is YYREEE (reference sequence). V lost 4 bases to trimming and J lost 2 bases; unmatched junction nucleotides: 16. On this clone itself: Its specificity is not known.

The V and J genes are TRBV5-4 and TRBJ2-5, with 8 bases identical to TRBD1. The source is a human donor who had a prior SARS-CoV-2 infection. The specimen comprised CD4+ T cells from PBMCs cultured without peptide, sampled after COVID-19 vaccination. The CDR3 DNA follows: TGTGCCAGCAGCCCGTCCTATCGGACAGGGAAGGATCAAGAGACCCAGTACTTC. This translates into CASSPSYRTGKDQETQYF. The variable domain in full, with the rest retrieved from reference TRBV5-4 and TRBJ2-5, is ETGVTQSPTHLIKTRGQQVTLRCSSQSGHNTVSWYQQALGQGPQFIFQYYREEENGRGNFPPRFSGLQFPNYSSELNVNALELDDSALYLCASSPSYRTGKDQETQYFGPGTRLLVL.